This T cell receptor (beta chain) was found in a study of regulatory T cells in long-lasting Graves disease. Regarding the study as a whole: Preferential use of TRBV28, TRBJ1-2 and TRBJ2-5 was seen in persistent disease.

Time point of the sample: persistent/refractory GD, antithyroid drugs over 5 years with positive TRAb. PBMC-derived RNA was used for the TCR library. Staff drew about 8.2 milliliters of peripheral blood into EDTA tubes. To make TCR beta libraries, researchers used iRepertoire HTBI primers and Arm-PCR of CDR3 regions. As handled by the study authors: Taken together, the samples had around 66 TRBV and more than twelve TRBJ segments identified. MiXCR, run by TCRdb on the multiplex PCR reads, gives a single entry per CDR3 protein. The authors' filters were not applied to this entry. Of roughly 400,000 distinct CDR3 sequences detected, roughly a fifth appear once; the ten largest clones hold roughly an eighth. The CDR3 has 14 amino acids. V dropped 3 bases and J dropped 8 bases, with 16 bases sitting between them. CDR1 and CDR2 from the germline V gene are MDHEN and SYDVKM. This clonotype showed up many times. The antigen remains unidentified.

The specimen was peripheral blood mononuclear cells (PBMCs), collected when the disease was refractory, from a patient treated with antithyroid drugs. The chain links TRBV28 to TRBJ1-2, with a possible D match to TRBD1 (5 bases). The TCR originated in a female donor with Graves disease. The CDR3 nucleotides read TGTGCCAGCAGTTTGGCAGGGCCCTCAGAGGGCTACACCTTC. Residues: CASSLAGPSEGYTF.